This passage covers 30 T cell receptor beta chains from one sample sequenced in a study of spatial heterogeneity in lung cancer (dated by TCRdb to about 2019). This specimen's time point label, per the study, means: sample taken at primary tumor resection. TCR sequencing used whole RNA extracted from tumor and nontumor lung tissue, or from cryopreserved PBMC samples, without cell sorting. Libraries came from 5' RACE. This sample was sequenced with a NextSeq 500. TCRdb applied fastp at Q25 and MiXCR to the public reads, then kept only in-frame beta chains. For every CDR3 protein sequence, its rows merge into one entry that carries the most common genes and DNA. Recorded for this sample are around 63,000 distinct CDR3 sequences; more than 7% of them occurred a single time. In total, the top ten clones hold roughly 15% of the sample. The sequencing used PBMCs, collected at surgery. The source of these receptors is a female donor with early-stage non-small cell lung cancer.

The chain has TRBV4-1 and TRBJ2-7, with D maybe TRBD1 (5 bases). Germline-derived CDR1 and CDR2 are MGHRA and YSYEKL. The CDR3 is made up of 15 amino acids. With 1 base removed from V and 0 bases from J, the gap between germline ends came to 10 bases. The CDR3 protein is CASSQVDSSSYEQYV. In nucleotides, the CDR3 is TGCGCCAGCAGCCAAGTAGACAGTAGCTCCTACGAGCAGTACGTC.

This clonotype was observed at least ten times. The V and J genes are TRBV6-5 and TRBJ1-2, with 7 bases aligning to TRBD1. The junction had 2 bases not matched to a gene; V was cut back by 0 bases and J by 4 bases. Germline V gene sequence: CDR1 MNHEY, CDR2 SVGAGI. The CDR3 is 14 residues long. CDR3 in DNA: TGTGCCAGCAGTTACTCCCAGGGGGGCTATGGCTACACCTTC. It is translated as CASSYSQGGYGYTF.

The rearrangement joins TRBV7-3 to TRBJ2-3; the match to TRBD1 covers 11 bases. From germline, CDR1 is SGHTA and CDR2 FQGTGA. The CDR3 is 18 residues long. V was clipped by 5 bases and J by 0 bases; unmatched bases: 10. CDR3 sequence (DNA): TGTGCCAGCAGCCCCCCAGGTGGACAGGGGGCTAGCACAGATACGCAGTATTTT. Its protein product is CASSPPGGQGASTDTQYF.

CDR3 protein: CASSPRGWGLSYNEQFF. For the CDR3, the DNA is TGTGCCAGCAGCCCAAGGGGGTGGGGACTCAGCTACAATGAGCAGTTCTTC. The chain joins TRBV7-2 to TRBJ2-1; D possibly matches TRBD1 or TRBD2 (6 bases each). Per the germline V gene, CDR1 is SGHTA and CDR2 is FQGNSA. V lost 5 bases to trimming and J lost 3 bases, with 20 bases between them. The CDR3 is 17 residues long.

This clonotype showed up just a few times. The gene calls are TRBV9 and TRBJ1-5, with TRBD1 matching 9 bases. CDR1 is SGDLS and CDR2 is YYNGEE in the germline V gene. This CDR3 comprises 15 residues. V shed 3 bases, J shed 2 bases, and the junction held 3 bases outside the gene matches. The CDR3 here is CASSEGQGGNQPQHF. In DNA, the CDR3 is TGTGCCAGCAGCGAGGGACAGGGTGGCAATCAGCCCCAGCATTTT.

The rearrangement joins TRBV4-2 to TRBJ2-1, with 9 bases fitting TRBD2. Per the germline V gene, CDR1 is LGHNA and CDR2 is YNFKEQ. CDR3 length: 13 residues. After removal of 4 bases from V and 10 bases from J, the junction contained 5 bases not matched to a gene. In nucleotides, the CDR3 is TGTGCCAGCAGCCGGACTAGCGCATCAGAGCAGTTCTTC. Amino acids: CASSRTSASEQFF.

This clonotype was recorded at least ten times. The V call is TRBV18, the J call TRBJ1-1; TRBD1 matches at 8 bases. V was pared by 2 bases and J by 11 bases, with 16 bases of the junction left unmatched. This CDR3 has 16 amino acids. The germline CDR1 and CDR2 sequences are KGHSH and LQKENI. The CDR3 reads CASSPSGQGAGVLAFF. For the CDR3, the DNA is TGTGCCAGCTCACCAAGTGGGCAGGGGGCCGGCGTTCTCGCTTTCTTT.

A few counts support this clonotype. This sequence joins TRBV7-6 and TRBJ1-2; D remains unclear. CDR3 length: 12 residues. V dropped 5 bases and J dropped 4 bases, with 8 bases sitting between them. Per the germline V gene, CDR1 is SGHVS and CDR2 is FNYEAQ. CDR3 DNA: TGTGCCAGCAGCCCGGGGATCTATGGCTACACCTTC. Protein sequence: CASSPGIYGYTF.

The chain uses TRBV7-9 and TRBJ2-1; no reliable D call. V was pared by 3 bases and J by 0 bases, with 15 bases between. The CDR3 has 17 residues. Germline loops: CDR1 SEHNR, CDR2 FQNEAQ (reference sequence). The CDR3 DNA is TGTGCCAGCAGCTTGATTGAGCGCCAATACTCCTACAATGAGCAGTTCTTC. Its protein product is CASSLIERQYSYNEQFF.

This clonotype was seen ten or more times. This chain links TRBV29-1 with TRBJ2-7; no clear D. Per the germline V gene, CDR1 is SQVTM and CDR2 is ANQGSEA. The CDR3 is made up of 12 amino acids. V was cut by 4 bases and J by 0 bases, with 7 bases left in between. This CDR3 is CSVVTSSYEQYF. The CDR3, as DNA: TGCAGCGTTGTGACGAGCTCCTACGAGCAGTACTTC.

This clonotype turned up a few times. This chain joins TRBV20-1 and TRBJ2-7, with D possibly being TRBD2 (5 bases). The CDR3 runs 15 residues. Germline assignment: CDR1 DFQATT and CDR2 SNEGSKA (reference sequence). Trimming left V 0 bases short and J 2 bases short, with 14 bases between. The CDR3 here is CSARDPGGLTYEQYF. The CDR3, as DNA: TGCAGTGCTAGAGATCCGGGCGGGTTAACCTACGAGCAGTACTTC.

This clonotype was counted only a few times. The chain carries TRBV27 and TRBJ1-5; possibly TRBD1 for D (5 bases). Germline loops: CDR1 MNHEY, CDR2 SMNVEV (reference sequence). This CDR3 has 15 amino acids. The V end was cut by 2 bases, the J end by 3 bases, with 11 bases between. The CDR3 nucleotides are TGTGCCAGCAGTTTAGGGGGGGAGAACAATCAGCCCCAGCATTTT. Protein sequence: CASSLGGENNQPQHF.

This clonotype was observed at least ten times. The chain uses TRBV3-1 and TRBJ1-5; 8 bases fit TRBD1. V shed 4 bases, J shed 3 bases, and the junction held 5 bases outside the gene matches. CDR1 is LGHDT and CDR2 is YNNKEL in the germline V gene (reference sequence). The CDR3 covers 15 residues. As DNA, the CDR3 is TGTGCCAGCAGCCCTACGGGACAGGCCAATCAGCCCCAGCATTTT. It codes for CASSPTGQANQPQHF.

This clonotype was observed at least ten times. The J gene is TRBJ2-3, the V gene TRBV20-1, with 10 nucleotides matching TRBD2. Losses at the gene ends were 6 bases for V and 5 bases for J; bases not matched to a gene: 5. The germline V gene has CDR1 DFQATT and CDR2 SNEGSKA (reference sequence). This CDR3 comprises 13 residues. Here the CDR3 reads CSAELAGLDTQYF. In DNA form, the CDR3 reads TGCAGTGCAGAACTAGCGGGATTAGATACGCAGTATTTT.

This clonotype was seen ten or more times. J is TRBJ2-7 and V is TRBV7-9; unclear D gene. The CDR3 has 15 amino acids. The V gene's germline CDR1 is SEHNR and CDR2 FQNEAQ (reference sequence). V gave up 1 base and J gave up 3 bases, with 13 bases separating them. The CDR3 is CASSLVGGGRYEQYF. The CDR3, as DNA: TGTGCCAGCAGCTTAGTCGGCGGCGGACGCTACGAGCAGTACTTC.

This clonotype has more than one count but fewer than ten. The chain is built from TRBV10-3 and TRBJ1-2; the D is unclear. The V and J ends lost 8 bases and 4 bases respectively, with 14 bases between them. The CDR3 runs 13 residues. Germline V gives CDR1 ENHRY, CDR2 SYGVKD. The CDR3 spells CAIANGNFYGYTF. The CDR3 region has the DNA TGTGCCATCGCGAACGGGAACTTCTATGGCTACACCTTC.

This clonotype showed up just a few times. V is TRBV7-8 and J is TRBJ2-3; no firm D call. CDR1 and CDR2 (germline): SGHVS, FQNEAQ. The CDR3 is 14 amino acids. V lost 5 bases to trimming and J lost 10 bases, with 19 bases between them. The CDR3 is CASSLRTIREAQYF. CDR3 DNA: TGTGCCAGCAGCCTCAGGACCATACGAGAGGCGCAGTATTTT.

The chain uses TRBV7-9 and TRBJ1-6, with D perhaps TRBD1 (5 bases). V was shortened by 3 bases and J by 8 bases, with 11 bases between the two germline ends. The CDR3 totals 14 residues. Looked up from germline, CDR1 is SEHNR and CDR2 is FQNEAQ (reference sequence). CDR3 protein: CASSLGLRDSPLHF. As DNA, the CDR3 is TGTGCCAGCAGCTTGGGACTTAGGGATTCACCCCTCCACTTT.

This clonotype was observed at least ten times. The chain carries TRBV29-1 and TRBJ2-6; 8 bases match TRBD1. CDR1 is SQVTM and CDR2 is ANQGSEA in the germline V gene. This CDR3 contains 17 residues. V trimming: 6 bases; J trimming: 4 bases; junction bases outside the gene matches: 14. CDR3 loop: CSVPAPGQVFGANVLTF. Written as DNA, the CDR3 is TGCAGCGTACCAGCTCCGGGACAGGTATTCGGGGCCAACGTCCTGACTTTC.

V is TRBV2 and J is TRBJ2-1; 7 bases agree with TRBD1. The germline CDR1 and CDR2 sequences are SNHLY and FYNNEI. V shed 5 bases and J 2 bases; nucleotides not matched to a gene: 3. The CDR3 has 14 amino acids. The CDR3 spells CASSNTGAYNEQFF. CDR3 nucleotide sequence: TGTGCCAGCAGTAACACAGGGGCCTACAATGAGCAGTTCTTC.

The chain has TRBV7-2 and TRBJ1-2, with D perhaps TRBD1 (5 bases). There are 16 residues in the CDR3. Germline V gives CDR1 SGHTA, CDR2 FQGNSA. Trimming pared 5 bases from V and 8 bases from J, leaving 24 bases between. CDR3 DNA sequence: TGTGCCAGCAGCCTGAAGGTCTCTCAGGGCTTGGGCGGCTACACCTTC. Translated: CASSLKVSQGLGGYTF.

This clonotype has only a few counts. The chain has TRBV5-5 and TRBJ1-5; the D is unclear. Trimming removed 0 bases from V and 0 bases from J, with 7 bases in between. The germline gives CDR1 SGHKS, CDR2 YYEKEE (reference sequence). The CDR3 totals 15 residues. This chain's CDR3 is CASSLGTVSNQPQHF. The CDR3 region has the DNA TGTGCCAGCAGCTTGGGGACGGTTAGCAATCAGCCCCAGCATTTT.

The rearrangement links TRBV29-1 to TRBJ2-7; 11 bases are a match to TRBD1. V was clipped by 7 bases and J by 7 bases; unmatched bases: 9. The CDR3 is 13 amino acids. Germline assignment: CDR1 SQVTM and CDR2 ANQGSEA. The CDR3 coding sequence is TGCAGCGCTGTGGGACAGGGGGATCGGGAGCAGTACTTC. This gives the protein CSAVGQGDREQYF.

This clonotype was recorded many times. The chain joins TRBV5-1 to TRBJ2-1; 7 positions agree with TRBD1. This CDR3 has 15 residues. The junction had 4 bases not matched to a gene; V was cut back by 0 bases and J by 4 bases. Germline CDR1 reads SGHRS; CDR2 reads YFSETQ. The CDR3 protein is CASSLGTGEYNEQFF. As DNA, the CDR3 is TGCGCCAGCAGCTTGGGGACAGGCGAGTACAATGAGCAGTTCTTC.

V usage is TRBV25-1 and J usage is TRBJ1-6; D is uncertain. This CDR3 comprises 14 residues. Germline values: CDR1 MGHDK, CDR2 SYGVNS. Trimming removed 8 bases at V and 10 bases at J, with 18 bases between. This chain's CDR3 is CASGSGQVPSPLHF. Written as DNA, the CDR3 is TGTGCCAGCGGAAGTGGGCAGGTACCCTCACCCCTCCACTTT.

The table lists this clonotype with many counts. The chain links TRBV12-3 or TRBV12-4 to TRBJ2-5, with D possibly TRBD2 on 6 matching bases. Between the trimmed V and J ends, which lost 6 bases and 0 bases, there was a span of 17 bases. The length of the CDR3 is 16 residues. The CDR3 is CASRAGWGGHQETQYF. In DNA form, the CDR3 reads TGTGCCAGCAGGGCCGGATGGGGAGGCCACCAAGAGACCCAGTACTTC.

The chain uses TRBV19 and TRBJ1-5; D unresolved. Germline-derived CDR1 and CDR2 are LNHDA and SQIVND (reference sequence). CDR3 length: 13 residues. Trimming stripped 3 bases from V and 4 bases from J, with 7 bases between. The CDR3 spells CASSMAGNQPQHF. CDR3 DNA sequence: TGTGCCAGTAGTATGGCGGGGAATCAGCCCCAGCATTTT.

With regard to this clonotype: Being one base from a much bigger clone, this may be a read error. This chain links TRBV12-3 or TRBV12-4 with TRBJ2-2; TRBD1 or TRBD2 may be the D gene (5 bases each). There are 14 residues in the CDR3. Written as DNA, the CDR3 is TGTGTCAGCAGTCAGGGACCGAACACCGGGGAGCTGTTTTTT. Translated: CVSSQGPNTGELFF.

At least ten counts were recorded for this clonotype. V is TRBV28 and J is TRBJ2-4, with a possible D match to TRBD1 (5 bases). Germline loops: CDR1 MDHEN, CDR2 SYDVKM. The CDR3 spans 14 residues. With 3 bases removed from V and 3 bases from J, the gap between germline ends came to 9 bases. As DNA, the CDR3 is TGTGCCAGCAGTTTCCGACAGCTCAAAAACATTCAGTACTTC. Residues: CASSFRQLKNIQYF.

This clonotype was observed a few times. V is TRBV27 and J is TRBJ2-3, with 15 bases identical to TRBD2. V lost 3 bases to trimming and J lost 4 bases; unmatched junction nucleotides: 8. Per germline, CDR1 MNHEY and CDR2 SMNVEV (reference sequence). The CDR3 has 18 amino acids. As DNA, the CDR3 is TGTGCCAGCAGTTTCCCTGGACTAGCGGGAGGGCGCCCAGATACGCAGTATTTT. Translated: CASSFPGLAGGRPDTQYF.